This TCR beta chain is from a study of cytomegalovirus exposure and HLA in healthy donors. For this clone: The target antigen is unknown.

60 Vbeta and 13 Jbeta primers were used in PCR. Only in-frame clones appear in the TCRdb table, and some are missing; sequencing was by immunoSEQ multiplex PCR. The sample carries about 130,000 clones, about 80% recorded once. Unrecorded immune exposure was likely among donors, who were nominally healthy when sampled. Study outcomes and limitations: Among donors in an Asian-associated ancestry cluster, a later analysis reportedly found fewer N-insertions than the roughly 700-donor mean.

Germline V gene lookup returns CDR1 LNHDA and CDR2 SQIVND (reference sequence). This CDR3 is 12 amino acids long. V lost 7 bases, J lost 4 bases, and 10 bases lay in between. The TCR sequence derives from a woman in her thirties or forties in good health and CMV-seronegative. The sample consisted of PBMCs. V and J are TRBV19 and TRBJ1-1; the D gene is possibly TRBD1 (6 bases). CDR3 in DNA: TGTGCCAGTACGCGGGGGCTCACTGAAGCTTTCTTT. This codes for CASTRGLTEAFF.